This T cell receptor beta chain is drawn from a study of shared clonotypes between healthy human individuals. The CDR3 length is 11 residues. CDR1 is MDHEN and CDR2 is SYDVKM in the germline V gene. Trimming left V 9 bases short and J 7 bases short, with 10 bases between. Clones were sequenced by immunoSEQ multiplex PCR, and TCRdb holds only the in-frame ones, with some missing. Here the sample spans around 2,000,000 clones, about 92% being singletons. Of note for this clone: The antigen is not known.

Study conclusions and caveats: It was the non-shared clonotypes that had lower generation probabilities than clonotypes shared by all four donors.

Naive CD8 cells, CD45RO-negative and positively selected for CCR7, excluded terminally differentiated effector memory CD45RA+ cells. The TCR was taken from a man aged 18 to 29 in good health. Some clones in this sample may be carry-over from other donors' samples. V usage is TRBV28 and J usage is TRBJ2-1; D possibly uses TRBD1 or TRBD2 (5 bases each). The sequencing input was naive CD8+ T cells from PBMCs. This chain's CDR3 is CASVGENEQFF. As DNA, the CDR3 is TGTGCCAGTGTGGGGGAGAATGAGCAGTTCTTC.